This T cell receptor beta chain originates from a study of OX40 agonist ivuxolimab in advanced cancers. The data were produced by immunoSEQ multiplex PCR, yet TCRdb's version contains in-frame clones alone and is incomplete. The data contain around 69,000 clones, 70% to 85% of them seen just once; the ten biggest clones take up 1.5% to 2%. V dropped 3 bases and J dropped 5; count of bases not matched to a gene: 6. This CDR3 is built from 15 residues. The germline V gene encodes CDR1 KGHSH and CDR2 LQKENI. The rearrangement joins TRBV18 to TRBJ1-2; 10 positions agree with TRBD1. This specimen consisted of CD4+ or CD8+ T cells sorted from blood, obtained in a trial of the OX40 agonist ivuxolimab. The sequence was obtained from an adult with an advanced solid tumor such as melanoma, head and neck, liver or kidney cancer. The CDR3 DNA is TGTGCCAGCTCACCCGGACAGGGGGATACTTATGGCTACACCTTC. It is translated as CASSPGQGDTYGYTF.